This TCR beta chain was obtained from a study of Graves' ophthalmopathy and Graves' hyperthyroidism. Study-wide results and limits: Separation of ophthalmopathy from stable hyperthyroidism was achieved by a 13-signature model, at approximately 88% sensitivity and roughly 81% specificity. Also, most clonotypes expanded in the thyroid above 0.001 frequency appeared in blood.

V was cut by 6 bases and J by 7 bases, with 18 bases left in between. The CDR3 has 14 amino acids. Per the germline V gene, CDR1 is MDHEN and CDR2 is SYDVKM. Amplification of TCR beta CDR3 regions used RNA transcripts. HTBI primers primed a first-round RT-PCR, and a second-round multiplex PCR followed. TCRdb re-derived calls from the multiplex PCR reads in MiXCR, one entry per CDR3 protein. The sample shows around 1.1 million distinct CDR3 sequences, less than 45% of them seen only once. This clonotype was observed a few times. Antigen unknown. The sequenced sample was peripheral blood or thyroid tissue (not recorded which). This sequence originates from an adult man with Graves' hyperthyroidism. The chain joins TRBV28 to TRBJ1-2, with TRBD1 as a possible D gene (6 bases). The CDR3 protein is CASSQGWGVAGYTF. In DNA form, the CDR3 reads TGTGCCAGCAGCCAGGGGTGGGGAGTTGCTGGCTACACCTTC.